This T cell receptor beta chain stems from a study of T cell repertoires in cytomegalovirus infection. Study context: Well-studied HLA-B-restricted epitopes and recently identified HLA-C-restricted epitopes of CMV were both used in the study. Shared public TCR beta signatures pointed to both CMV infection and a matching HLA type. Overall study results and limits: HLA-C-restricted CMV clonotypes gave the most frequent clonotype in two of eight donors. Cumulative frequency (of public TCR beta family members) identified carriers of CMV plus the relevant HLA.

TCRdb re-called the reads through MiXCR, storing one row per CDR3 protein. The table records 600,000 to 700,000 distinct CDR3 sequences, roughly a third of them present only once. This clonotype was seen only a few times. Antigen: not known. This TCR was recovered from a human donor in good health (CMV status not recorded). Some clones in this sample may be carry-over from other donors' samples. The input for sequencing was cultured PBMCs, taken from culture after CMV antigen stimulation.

CDR3 nucleotide sequence: TGCGCCAGCAGCCAAAGCTCAGTGGGGACAACCAATTCACCCCTCCACTTT. Protein product: CASSQSSVGTTNSPLHF. The chain is built from TRBV4-1 and TRBJ1-6; a weak D match, TRBD1 (6 bases). Germline CDR1 reads MGHRA; CDR2 reads YSYEKL. CDR3 length equals 17 residues. The V gene lost 2 bases and the J gene lost 7 bases, with 18 bases spanning the gap.